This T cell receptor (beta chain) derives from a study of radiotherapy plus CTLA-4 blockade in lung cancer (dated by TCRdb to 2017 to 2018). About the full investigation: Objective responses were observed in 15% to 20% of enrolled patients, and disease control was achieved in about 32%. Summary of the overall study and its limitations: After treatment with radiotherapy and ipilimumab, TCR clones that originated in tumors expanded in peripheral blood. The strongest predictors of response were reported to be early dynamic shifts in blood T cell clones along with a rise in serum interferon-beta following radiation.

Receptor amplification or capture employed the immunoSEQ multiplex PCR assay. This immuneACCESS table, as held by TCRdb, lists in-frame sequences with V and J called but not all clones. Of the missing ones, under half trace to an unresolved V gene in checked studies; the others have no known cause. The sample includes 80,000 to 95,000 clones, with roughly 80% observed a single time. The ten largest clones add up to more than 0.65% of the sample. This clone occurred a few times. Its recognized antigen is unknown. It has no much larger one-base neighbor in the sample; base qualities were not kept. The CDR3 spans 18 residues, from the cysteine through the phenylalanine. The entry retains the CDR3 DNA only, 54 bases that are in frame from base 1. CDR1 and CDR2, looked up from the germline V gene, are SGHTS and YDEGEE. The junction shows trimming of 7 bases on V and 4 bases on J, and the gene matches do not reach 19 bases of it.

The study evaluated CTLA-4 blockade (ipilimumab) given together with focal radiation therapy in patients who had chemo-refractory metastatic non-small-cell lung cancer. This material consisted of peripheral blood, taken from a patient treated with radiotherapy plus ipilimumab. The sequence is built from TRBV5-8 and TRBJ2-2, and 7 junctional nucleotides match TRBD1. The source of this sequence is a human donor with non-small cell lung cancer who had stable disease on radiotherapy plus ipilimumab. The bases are TGTGCCAGCCCACCACGAGGAAGGGGGCCCTCACTCACCGGGGAGCTGTTTTTT. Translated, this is CASPPRGRGPSLTGELFF.